The next 5 T cell receptor beta chains were all read from a single sample in a study of cytomegalovirus exposure and HLA in healthy donors. PCR involved 60 Vbeta and 13 Jbeta primers. Some clones are missing from TCRdb's copy, which holds only in-frame ones; the method was immunoSEQ multiplex PCR. Of more than 140,000 clones listed, roughly 75% are singletons. Sequencing was done on a sample of PBMCs. These receptors all come from a man in his forties in good health and CMV-seronegative.

This clone was detected only once. This rearrangement joins TRBV7-7 to TRBJ2-7, with TRBD1 matching 7 bases. The CDR3 length is 13 residues. V was pared by 5 bases and J by 0 bases, with 1 base of the junction left unmatched. Germline-derived CDR1 and CDR2 are SSHAT and FNYEAQ (reference sequence). The CDR3 protein is CASSRDSSYEQYF. CDR3 nucleotide sequence: TGTGCCAGCAGCCGGGACAGCTCCTACGAGCAGTACTTC. Full variable domain (rest looked up from reference TRBV7-7 and TRBJ2-7): GAGVSQSPRYKVTKRGQDVTLRCDPISSHATLYWYQQALGQGPEFLTYFNYEAQPDKSGLPSDRFSAERPEGSISTLTIQRTEQRDSAMYRCASSRDSSYEQYFGPGTRLTVT.

The chain joins TRBV11-2 to TRBJ1-4; D remains unclear. Germline CDR1 is SGHAT and CDR2 is FQNNGV. The length of the CDR3 is 13 residues. V was clipped by 5 bases and J by 1 base, with 5 bases between them. The CDR3 is CASSGRTNEKLFF. CDR3 DNA sequence: TGTGCCAGCAGCGGTAGAACTAATGAAAAACTGTTTTTT.

This rearrangement joins TRBV5-1 to TRBJ2-5, with 7 nucleotides matching TRBD1. Gene TRBJ2-7 matches the end of the DNA better, so the J call may be wrong. Germline V gives CDR1 SGHRS, CDR2 YFSETQ. CDR3 length: 15 residues. CDR3 DNA: TGCGCCAGCAGCTCGTTAGGGGGCGCAATAGACGAGCAGTACTTC. The encoded protein is CASSSLGGAIDEQYF.

The chain couples TRBV5-1 to TRBJ1-2; 12 bases match TRBD1. Germline CDR1 is SGHRS and CDR2 is YFSETQ. V was clipped by 4 bases and J by 5 bases; unmatched bases: 6. The CDR3 loop spans 15 amino acids. CDR3 residues: CASSEPGQGAYGYTF. In DNA, the CDR3 is TGCGCCAGCAGCGAACCGGGACAGGGGGCGTATGGCTACACCTTC.

This clone turned up a few times. V and J are TRBV9 and TRBJ2-7, with D possibly being TRBD2 (7 bases). The CDR3 length is 14 residues. The germline CDR1 and CDR2 sequences are SGDLS and YYNGEE. V lost 4 bases and J 5 bases, leaving 16 bases between the germline ends. CDR3 DNA: TGTGCCAGCAGCACCGTGGGGGGGGCCAACGAGCAGTACTTC. Residues: CASSTVGGANEQYF.